The entry that follows covers one T cell receptor (beta chain) sequence. The germline CDR1 and CDR2 sequences are MNHEY and SMNVEV (reference sequence). Unmatched junction bases numbered 8, after V lost 2 bases and J lost 3 bases. The length of the CDR3 is 16 residues. Profiling relied on immunoSEQ multiplex PCR, and the TCRdb table lists in-frame clones only, not all of them. Among 30,000 or so clones listed, 84% were seen once. These data are taken from a study of OX40 agonist ivuxolimab in advanced cancers. The sample consisted of CD4+ or CD8+ T cells sorted from blood, taken in a trial of the OX40 agonist ivuxolimab. J is TRBJ2-7 and V is TRBV27; 9 positions agree with TRBD1. This clonotype was obtained from an adult with an advanced solid tumor such as melanoma, head and neck, liver or kidney cancer. CDR3 residues: CASSLLSTGGSYEQYF. In DNA form, the CDR3 reads TGTGCCAGCAGTTTACTTTCGACAGGGGGGAGCTACGAGCAGTACTTC.